This T cell receptor beta chain appears in the sequencing data of a study of T cells after yellow fever vaccination. Whole-study findings and limits: The study re-detected most primary-vaccination clones after the booster (approximately 96% CD4, around 89% CD8).

Production of TCR cDNA was by 5'RACE template switching, which also added a universal primer site and UMIs. TCRdb independently ran MiXCR on the 5' RACE reads; one entry per CDR3 protein. The sample carries some 320,000 distinct CDR3 sequences, approximately 10% recorded once. Remarks on this clonotype: The antigen remains unidentified.

The germline gives CDR1 KGHSH, CDR2 LQKENI. J was trimmed by 5 bases and V by 4 bases; bases with no gene match: 5. This CDR3 has 13 residues. This chain links TRBV18 with TRBJ2-7, with 7 bases lining up with TRBD1. Source: CD4+ T cells sorted from PBMCs, taken 5 days after the yellow fever booster vaccination. This receptor was taken from a man between 18 and 35 years old who received the YFV17D yellow fever vaccine. DNA for the CDR3: TGTGCCAGCTCACGACAGGGATTGAACGAGCAGTACTTC. Protein product: CASSRQGLNEQYF.